This TCR beta chain is from a study of cytomegalovirus exposure and HLA in healthy donors. Comments on this clone: What it binds is not known.

Use of 60 Vbeta and 13 Jbeta primers characterized the PCR. Sequenced by immunoSEQ multiplex PCR; TCRdb stores in-frame clones only, minus some. Among approximately 190,000 clones, roughly 73% were seen once, and the ten largest hold roughly 1.9%. The study, taken as a whole, reports: In a later analysis, across HLA loci, associated TCR counts were highest for DRB1, lowest for HLA-C. In a later analysis, most CMV-associated TCR beta chains appeared HLA-restricted. There were some V segments, including TRBV6-2 and TRBV6-3, excluded as indistinguishable.

CDR1 SGHVS and CDR2 FQNEAQ come from the germline V gene. With 5 bases removed from V and 5 bases from J, the gap between germline ends came to 10 bases. The CDR3 has 12 residues. Everyone who donated was a healthy bone marrow donor. The source is a woman aged 25 to 39 in good health and CMV-seronegative. The sequenced material came from PBMCs. V usage is TRBV7-8 and J usage is TRBJ2-7; a weak D match, TRBD2 (5 bases). CDR3: CASSPTRDEQYF. CDR3 nucleotide sequence: TGTGCCAGCAGCCCAACGAGGGACGAGCAGTACTTC.